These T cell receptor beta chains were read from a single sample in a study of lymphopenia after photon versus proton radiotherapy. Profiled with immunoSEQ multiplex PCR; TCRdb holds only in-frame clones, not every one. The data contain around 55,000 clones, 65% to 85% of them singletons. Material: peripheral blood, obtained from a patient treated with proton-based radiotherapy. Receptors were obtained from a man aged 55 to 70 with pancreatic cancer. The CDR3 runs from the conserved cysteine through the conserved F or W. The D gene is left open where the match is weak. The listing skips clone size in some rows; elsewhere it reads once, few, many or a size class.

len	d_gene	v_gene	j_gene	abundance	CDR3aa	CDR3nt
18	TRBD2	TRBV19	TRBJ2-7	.	CASSNGAGAGTRPYEQYF	TGTGCCAGTTCCAACGGTGCGGGAGCGGGGACTCGCCCCTACGAGCAGTACTTC
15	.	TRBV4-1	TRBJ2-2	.	CASSQPFGYTGELFF	TGCGCCAGCAGCCAACCCTTCGGGTACACCGGGGAGCTGTTTTTT
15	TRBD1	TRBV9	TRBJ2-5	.	CASSVGQRRFETQYF	TGTGCCAGCAGCGTGGGACAGAGGCGTTTTGAGACCCAGTACTTC
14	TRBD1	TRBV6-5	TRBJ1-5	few	CASSRGLVNQPQHF	TGTGCCAGCAGTAGGGGGCTGGTCAATCAGCCCCAGCATTTT
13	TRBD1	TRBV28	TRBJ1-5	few	CASRGQGNGPQHF	TGTGCCAGCAGGGGACAGGGAAATGGGCCCCAGCATTTT
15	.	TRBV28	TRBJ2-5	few	CASRARGSPQETQYF	TGTGCCAGCAGAGCGAGGGGGAGTCCCCAAGAGACCCAGTACTTC
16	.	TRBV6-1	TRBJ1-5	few	CASSVSTERRNQPQHF	TGTGCCAGCAGTGTTTCAACCGAAAGGAGGAATCAGCCCCAGCATTTT
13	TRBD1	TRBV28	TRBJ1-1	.	CTVGGQGVAEAFF	TGTACCGTGGGGGGACAGGGAGTCGCTGAAGCTTTCTTT
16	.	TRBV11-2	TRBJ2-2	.	CASSRRTRRDTGELFF	TGTGCCAGCAGTCGACGGACCAGAAGGGACACCGGGGAGCTGTTTTTT
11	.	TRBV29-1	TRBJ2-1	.	CSVGGYNEQFF	TGCAGCGTTGGAGGGTACAATGAGCAGTTCTTC
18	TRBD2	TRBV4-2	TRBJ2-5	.	CASSQDPTSGRATETQYF	TGTGCCAGCAGCCAAGATCCGACTAGCGGGAGGGCCACAGAGACCCAGTACTTC
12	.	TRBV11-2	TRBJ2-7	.	CASSGSRYEQYF	TGTGCCAGCAGCGGGTCCCGATACGAGCAGTACTTC
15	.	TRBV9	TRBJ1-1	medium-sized	CASSPLGPTDTEAFF	TGTGCCAGCAGCCCCCTAGGTCCGACTGACACTGAAGCTTTCTTT
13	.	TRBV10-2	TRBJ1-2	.	CASSARKDYGYTF	TGCGCCAGCAGTGCCAGGAAGGACTATGGCTACACCTTC
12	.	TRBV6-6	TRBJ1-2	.	CASSYGRDGYTF	TGTGCCAGCAGTTACGGACGGGATGGCTACACCTTC
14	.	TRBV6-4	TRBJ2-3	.	CASSDSGGGDTQYF	TGTGCCAGCAGTGACTCAGGCGGAGGAGATACGCAGTATTTT
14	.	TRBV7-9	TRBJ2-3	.	CASSHRLLGDTQYF	TGTGCCAGCAGCCACCGACTATTGGGAGATACGCAGTATTTT
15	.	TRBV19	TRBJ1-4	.	CASSNNLLRDEKLFF	TGTGCCAGTAGCAACAACCTCCTGAGGGATGAAAAACTGTTTTTT
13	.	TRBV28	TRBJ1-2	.	CASRRGALPGYTF	TGTGCCAGCAGGAGAGGGGCGCTGCCTGGCTACACCTTC